The clone carrying this T cell receptor (beta chain) was observed a few times. A library of TCRbeta sequences, prepared with unique molecular identifiers, was generated. TCRdb reprocessed the PCR reads with MiXCR, giving one entry per CDR3 protein. The repertoire holds about 610,000 distinct CDR3 sequences, with 10% as singletons. This entry is derived from a study of T-cell reconstitution after alpha-beta-depleted transplantation in children. There are 15 residues in the CDR3. V was shortened by 3 bases and J by 8 bases, with 19 bases between the two germline ends. CDR1 is DFQATT, CDR2 SNEGSKA, per germline (reference sequence).

The chain links TRBV20-1 to TRBJ1-4; tentative D call: TRBD1 (5 bases). Sequencing was performed on PBMCs from the stem cell graft donor, taken from the stem cell graft. This sequence originates from a human donor who donated a stem cell graft to a child with acute myeloid leukemia. DNA for the CDR3: TGCAGTGCTAGTGTCCCCGTGCAGGGAAACGAAAAACTGTTTTTT. Amino acid sequence: CSASVPVQGNEKLFF.